This T cell receptor (beta chain) stems from a study of blood T cell repertoires in COVID-19. At the level of the study: Specimens from acute and convalescent COVID-19 originated in the United States, Italy and Spain. PBMCs, B-cell-depleted T cells, or T cells provided the cDNA or gDNA that made up the material.

V lost 4 bases and J 8 bases, leaving 11 bases between the germline ends. The CDR3 has 12 amino acids. Germline V gives CDR1 LNHDA, CDR2 SQIVND (reference sequence). In the original processing: For nucleated cells, counts were estimated from reference gene primer amplification. Produced via immunoSEQ multiplex PCR; TCRdb's table is partial and in-frame only. The DNA gave D and trimming, while V, J and clone size come from that table. The data contain 55,000 to 80,000 clones, around 83% of them seen just once; the ten biggest clones take up over 4.5%. Sequencing used peripheral blood. The chain combines TRBV19 with TRBJ1-1; D may be TRBD1 (5 bases). This clonotype was sampled from a man aged 50 or older with active COVID-19. The CDR3 sequence: CASSTLYREAFF. The CDR3, as DNA: TGTGCCAGTAGTACTTTATACAGGGAAGCTTTCTTT. Using reference TRBV19 and TRBJ1-1 for the parts outside the CDR3, the full variable domain is DGGITQSPKYLFRKEGQNVTLSCEQNLNHDAMYWYRQDPGQGLRLIYYSQIVNDFQKGDIAEGYSVSREKKESFPLTVTSAQKNPTAFYLCASSTLYREAFFGQGTRLTVV.